The 4 T cell receptor beta chains reported below all come from one sample, sequenced in a study of blood T cells in healthy people across ages (dated by TCRdb to between 2014 and 2017). The library was made by 5' RACE. Sequencing used an Illumina HiSeq 2500. A second PCR of about 7 to 12 cycles was run with a J-beta primer mix and a sample-barcoded 5' primer. TCRdb reanalyzed the raw reads on its own, using fastp at Q25 for trimming and MiXCR for clone calling, and kept in-frame beta chains. CDR3 protein sequences are deduplicated, and each keeps its most common genes and DNA. Counted in this sample were about 640,000 distinct CDR3 sequences; 45% to 65% of them appeared once. The top ten hold approximately 37% of the sample. The sequenced material came from blood. These receptors were collected from a man between 60 and 70 years old in good health.

V usage is TRBV20-1 and J usage is TRBJ1-1; D possibly corresponds to TRBD1 (5 bases). This CDR3 spans 12 amino acids. Germline CDR1 and CDR2: DFQATT and SNEGSKA (reference sequence). Between the trimmed V and J ends, which lost 3 bases and 4 bases, there was a span of 9 bases. The chain's CDR3 is CSASRQGTEAFF. CDR3 bases: TGCAGTGCTAGTCGGCAGGGCACTGAAGCTTTCTTT.

The rearrangement links TRBV20-1 to TRBJ2-5, with D maybe TRBD2 (6 bases). The V end lost 1 base, the J end lost 11 bases, and 20 bases lay between the germline ends. The CDR3 loop spans 14 amino acids. Looked up from germline, CDR1 is DFQATT and CDR2 is SNEGSKA (reference sequence). This CDR3 reads CSARGQAAGGEQYF. Written as DNA, the CDR3 is TGCAGTGCTAGAGGGCAGGCAGCGGGTGGGGAGCAGTACTTC.

V usage is TRBV7-2 and J usage is TRBJ1-6; D call uncertain. Trimming pared 5 bases from V and 6 bases from J, leaving 8 bases between. This CDR3 has 13 amino acids. CDR1 and CDR2 from the germline V gene are SGHTA and FQGNSA. DNA of the CDR3: TGTGCCAGCAGCCCCGCCTTTAATTCACCCCTCCACTTT. Translating gives CASSPAFNSPLHF.

The chain combines TRBV7-9 with TRBJ1-1, with unresolved D. The CDR3 loop spans 13 amino acids. Looked up from germline, CDR1 is SEHNR and CDR2 is FQNEAQ (reference sequence). With 1 base removed from V and 3 bases from J, the gap between germline ends came to 6 bases. Here the CDR3 DNA reads TGTGCCAGCAGCTTAGAGTGGGACACTGAAGCTTTCTTT. Amino acid sequence: CASSLEWDTEAFF.